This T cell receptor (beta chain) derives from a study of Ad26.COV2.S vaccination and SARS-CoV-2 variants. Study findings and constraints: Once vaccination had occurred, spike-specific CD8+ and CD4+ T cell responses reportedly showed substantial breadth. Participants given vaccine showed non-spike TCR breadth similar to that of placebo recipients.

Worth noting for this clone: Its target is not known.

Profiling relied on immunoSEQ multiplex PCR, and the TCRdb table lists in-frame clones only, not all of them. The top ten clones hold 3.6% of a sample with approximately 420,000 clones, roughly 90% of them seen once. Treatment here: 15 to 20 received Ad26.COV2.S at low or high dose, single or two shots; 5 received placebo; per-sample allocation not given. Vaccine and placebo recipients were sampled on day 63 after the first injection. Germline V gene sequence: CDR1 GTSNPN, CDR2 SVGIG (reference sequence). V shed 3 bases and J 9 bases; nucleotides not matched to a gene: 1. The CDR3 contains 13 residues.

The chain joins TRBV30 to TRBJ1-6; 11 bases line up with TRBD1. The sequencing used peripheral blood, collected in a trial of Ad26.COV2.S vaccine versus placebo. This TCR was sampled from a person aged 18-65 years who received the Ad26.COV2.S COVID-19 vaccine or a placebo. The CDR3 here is CAWRGTGGSPLHF. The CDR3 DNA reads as TGTGCCTGGAGGGGGACAGGGGGTTCACCCCTCCACTTT. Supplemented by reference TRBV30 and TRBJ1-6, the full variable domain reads SQTIHQWPATLVQPVGSPLSLECTVEGTSNPNLYWYRQAAGRGLQLLFYSVGIGQISSEVPQNLSASRPQDRQFILSSKKLLLSDSGFYLCAWRGTGGSPLHFGNGTRLTVT.